This T cell receptor (beta chain) appears in the sequencing data of a study of blood T cell repertoires in COVID-19. For the study at large: Acute and convalescent COVID-19 specimens originated in the United States, Italy and Spain. T cells, B-cell-depleted T cells, or PBMCs provided the cDNA or gDNA that served as material.

Original data processing: Estimation of nucleated cell counts was performed using reference gene primer amplification. The table came from immunoSEQ multiplex PCR; TCRdb's copy has only in-frame clones and leaves some out. V, J and clone size are taken as reported in that table, and D and trimming were inferred from the DNA itself. This repertoire shows fewer than 250,000 clones, approximately 82% found once; its top ten account for less than 15%. This CDR3 has 16 amino acids. The V and J ends lost 5 bases and 5 bases respectively, with 21 bases between them. Germline V gene data show CDR1 as SGHTA and CDR2 as FQGNSA.

This TCR came from a middle-aged woman with acute or convalescent COVID-19. What was sequenced was peripheral blood. The rearrangement joins TRBV7-2 to TRBJ1-1, with a possible D match to TRBD1 (6 bases). The CDR3 coding sequence is TGTGCCAGCAGCCTCTCGGGGGGCCCGGGTTGGACTGAAGCTTTCTTT. Amino acid sequence: CASSLSGGPGWTEAFF.